This T cell receptor beta chain was documented in a study of PD-L1 blockade in urothelial cancer. Study context: Male sex and bladder-origin urothelial cancer characterized about nine tenths of the roughly 29 patients.

This table comes from immunoSEQ multiplex PCR, and its TCRdb copy is limited to in-frame clones, with some not included. The sample yields some 110,000 clones, 75% to 95% seen once. The CDR3 extends over 13 amino acids. CDR1 and CDR2 (germline): SNHLY, FYNNEI. The V gene end was trimmed by 8 bases and the J gene end by 6 bases; junction bases not matched to a gene: 4. Indicated time point: peripheral blood 6 weeks after treatment start. Sequencing used PBMCs, obtained around atezolizumab (anti-PD-L1) treatment. The sequence was obtained from a man in his sixties with urothelial cancer. The chain uses TRBV2 and TRBJ2-2; 9 bases are shared with TRBD1. The CDR3 sequence is CASGQGKAGELFF. CDR3 nucleotide sequence: TGTGCCAGCGGACAGGGGAAGGCCGGGGAGCTGTTTTTT.